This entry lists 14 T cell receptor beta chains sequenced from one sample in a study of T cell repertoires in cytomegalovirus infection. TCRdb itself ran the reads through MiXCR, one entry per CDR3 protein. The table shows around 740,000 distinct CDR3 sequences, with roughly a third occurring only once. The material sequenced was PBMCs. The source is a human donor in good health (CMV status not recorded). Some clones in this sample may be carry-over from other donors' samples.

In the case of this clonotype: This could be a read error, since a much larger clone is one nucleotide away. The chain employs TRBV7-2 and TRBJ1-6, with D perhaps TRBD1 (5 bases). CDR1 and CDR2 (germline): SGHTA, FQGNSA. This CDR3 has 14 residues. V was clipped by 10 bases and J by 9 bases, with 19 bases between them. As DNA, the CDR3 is TGTGCCATCTCCGTGCAGGGAGGTGCTTCACCCCTCCACTTT. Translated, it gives CAISVQGGASPLHF.

Here the CDR3 DNA reads TGCAGCGTTGGGGGACGGTCGAGCACAGATACGCAGTATTTT. This translates into CSVGGRSSTDTQYF. This chain joins TRBV29-1 and TRBJ2-3, with D tentatively TRBD1 or TRBD2 (5 bases each). Germline values: CDR1 SQVTM, CDR2 ANQGSEA. This CDR3 has 14 amino acids. Trimming cost V 4 bases and J 0 bases, with 11 bases left between them.

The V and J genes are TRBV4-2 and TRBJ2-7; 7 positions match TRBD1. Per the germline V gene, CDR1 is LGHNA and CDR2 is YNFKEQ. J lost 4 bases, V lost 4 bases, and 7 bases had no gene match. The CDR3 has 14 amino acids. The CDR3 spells CASSPPGQNYEQYF. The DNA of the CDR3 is TGTGCCAGCAGCCCACCGGGACAGAATTACGAGCAGTACTTC.

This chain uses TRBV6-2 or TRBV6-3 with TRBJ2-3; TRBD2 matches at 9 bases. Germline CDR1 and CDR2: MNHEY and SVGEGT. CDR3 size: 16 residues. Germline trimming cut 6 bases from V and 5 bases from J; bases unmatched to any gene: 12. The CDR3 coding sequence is TGTGCCAGCAGAGCCCTAGCGGGACGGACCGGAGATACGCAGTATTTT. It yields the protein CASRALAGRTGDTQYF.

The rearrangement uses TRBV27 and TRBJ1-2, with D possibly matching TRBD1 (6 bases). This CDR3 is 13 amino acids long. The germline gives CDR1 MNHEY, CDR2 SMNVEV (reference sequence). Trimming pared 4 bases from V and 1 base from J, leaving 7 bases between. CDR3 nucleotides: TGTGCCAGCAGTTACAGGGTTAACTATGGCTACACCTTC. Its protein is CASSYRVNYGYTF.

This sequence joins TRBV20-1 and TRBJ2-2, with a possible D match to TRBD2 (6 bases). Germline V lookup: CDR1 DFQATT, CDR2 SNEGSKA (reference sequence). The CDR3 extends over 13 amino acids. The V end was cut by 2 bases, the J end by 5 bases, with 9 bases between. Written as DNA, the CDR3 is TGCAGTGCTAGAAATGGGGGGACCGGGGAGCTGTTTTTT. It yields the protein CSARNGGTGELFF.

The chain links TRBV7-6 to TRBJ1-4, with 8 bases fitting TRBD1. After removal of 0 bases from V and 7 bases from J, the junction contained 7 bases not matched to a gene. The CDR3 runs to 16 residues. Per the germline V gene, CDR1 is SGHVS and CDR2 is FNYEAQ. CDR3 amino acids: CASSLATGVPGEKLFF. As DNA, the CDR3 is TGTGCCAGCAGCTTAGCGACAGGGGTTCCTGGTGAAAAACTGTTTTTT.

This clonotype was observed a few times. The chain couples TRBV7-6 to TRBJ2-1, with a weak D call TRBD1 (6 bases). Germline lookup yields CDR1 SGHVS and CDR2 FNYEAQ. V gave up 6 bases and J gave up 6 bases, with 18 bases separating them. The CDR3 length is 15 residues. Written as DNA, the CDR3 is TGTGCCAGCAGTCTGACAGGAAATTATGGCAATGAGCAGTTCTTC. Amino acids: CASSLTGNYGNEQFF.

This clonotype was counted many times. CDR3 protein: CASSLEEGSSYNSPLHF. The CDR3 nucleotides read TGTGCCAGCAGCTTAGAGGAGGGAAGCTCCTATAATTCACCCCTCCACTTT. This chain links TRBV7-8 with TRBJ1-6, with D unresolved. Germline loops: CDR1 SGHVS, CDR2 FQNEAQ. This CDR3 spans 17 amino acids. Trimming took 1 base from V and 0 from J, leaving 10 bases between them.

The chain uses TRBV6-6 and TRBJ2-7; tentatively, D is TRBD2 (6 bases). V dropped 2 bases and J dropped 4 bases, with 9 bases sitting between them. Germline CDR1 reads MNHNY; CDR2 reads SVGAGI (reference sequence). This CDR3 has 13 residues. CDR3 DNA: TGTGCCAGCAGTTACCGGGCGGGATACGAGCAGTACTTC. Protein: CASSYRAGYEQYF.

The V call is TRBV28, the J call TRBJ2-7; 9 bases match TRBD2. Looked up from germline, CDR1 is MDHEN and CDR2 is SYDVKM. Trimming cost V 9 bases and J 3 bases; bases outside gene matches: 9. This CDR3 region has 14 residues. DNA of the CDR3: TGTGCCAGTGAGACTAGCGGCTCCCTCTACGAGCAGTACTTC. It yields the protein CASETSGSLYEQYF.

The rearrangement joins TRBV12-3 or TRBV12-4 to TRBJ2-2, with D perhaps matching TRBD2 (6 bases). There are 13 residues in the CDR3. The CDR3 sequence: CAAGTPNTGELFF. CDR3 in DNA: TGTGCAGCGGGCACTCCGAACACCGGGGAGCTGTTTTTT.

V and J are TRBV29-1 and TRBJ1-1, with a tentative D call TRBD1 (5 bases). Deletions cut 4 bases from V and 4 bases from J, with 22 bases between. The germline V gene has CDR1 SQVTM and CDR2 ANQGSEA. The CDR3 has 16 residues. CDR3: CSVGVVGAGRGTEAFF. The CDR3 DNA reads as TGCAGCGTTGGAGTCGTTGGGGCGGGCCGGGGCACTGAAGCTTTCTTT.

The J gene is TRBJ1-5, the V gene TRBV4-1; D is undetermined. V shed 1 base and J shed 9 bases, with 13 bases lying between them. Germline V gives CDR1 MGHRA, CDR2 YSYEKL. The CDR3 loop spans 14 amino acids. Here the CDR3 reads CASSQGLASRPQHF. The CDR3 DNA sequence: TGCGCCAGCAGCCAAGGGTTGGCGTCCAGGCCCCAGCATTTT.